Below are 29 T cell receptor beta chains sequenced from a single sample in a study of cytomegalovirus exposure and HLA in healthy donors. The PCR ran on 60 Vbeta and 13 Jbeta primers. Only in-frame clones appear in the TCRdb table, and some are missing; sequencing was by immunoSEQ multiplex PCR. The data hold fewer than 200,000 clones, with around 80% observed a single time. Sequencing was done on a sample of PBMCs. Receptors originate from a woman between 18 and 29 years old in good health and CMV-seronegative.

The genes are TRBV27 and TRBJ2-7; D is unresolved. In germline, CDR1 is MNHEY, CDR2 SMNVEV (reference sequence). The CDR3 covers 11 residues. V shed 6 bases and J shed 0 bases, with 3 bases lying between them. This CDR3 reads CASRSSYEQYF. For the CDR3, the DNA is TGTGCCAGCAGGAGCTCCTACGAGCAGTACTTC.

V usage is TRBV29-1 and J usage is TRBJ2-5, with 12 bases that match TRBD2. The CDR3 is 14 residues long. Germline V gives CDR1 SQVTM, CDR2 ANQGSEA. Trimming at V came to 7 bases and at J to 4 bases, leaving 7 bases not matched to a gene. CDR3 protein: CSAVTSGSGETQYF. For the CDR3, the DNA is TGCAGCGCGGTGACTAGCGGGAGTGGAGAGACCCAGTACTTC.

The V and J genes are TRBV6-1 and TRBJ1-4, with 9 bases identical to TRBD1. This CDR3 contains 14 residues. Germline CDR1 reads MNHNS; CDR2 reads SASEGT. V gave up 6 bases and J gave up 5 bases; unmatched junction bases: 4. The CDR3 sequence is CASRTGTGNEKLFF. CDR3 nucleotide sequence: TGTGCCAGCAGGACCGGGACAGGGAATGAAAAACTGTTTTTT.

This chain uses TRBV30 with TRBJ1-1; TRBD1 aligns across 7 bases. The CDR3 totals 13 residues. The germline CDR1 and CDR2 sequences are GTSNPN and SVGIG (reference sequence). The ends lost 2 bases at V and 5 bases at J; junction bases unmatched: 5. CDR3 in DNA: TGTGCCTGGAGTATAAGGGGGCTTACTGAAGCTTTCTTT. Translated, it gives CAWSIRGLTEAFF.

The V gene is TRBV7-9, the J gene TRBJ2-1; TRBD2 aligns across 7 bases. The CDR3 extends over 16 amino acids. The germline CDR1 and CDR2 sequences are SEHNR and FQNEAQ (reference sequence). Trimming removed 5 bases from V and 0 bases from J; junction bases left unmatched: 7. CDR3 sequence (DNA): TGTGCCAGCAGCCGTACTAGCGCCTTCTCCTACAATGAGCAGTTCTTC. It codes for CASSRTSAFSYNEQFF.

This clone has only one observation. This sequence joins TRBV7-6 and TRBJ2-1; 9 bases align to TRBD2. The CDR3 loop spans 15 amino acids. Germline lookup yields CDR1 SGHVS and CDR2 FNYEAQ. V was clipped by 2 bases and J by 9 bases; unmatched bases: 8. The CDR3 loop is CASSLSSGKGGEQFF. CDR3 in DNA: TGTGCCAGCAGCTTATCTAGCGGGAAAGGTGGTGAGCAGTTCTTC.

The V call is TRBV19, the J call TRBJ2-7, with TRBD1 matching over 9 bases. J gave up 5 bases and V 7 bases, and 21 bases lay outside the gene matches. CDR1 LNHDA and CDR2 SQIVND come from the germline V gene (reference sequence). This CDR3 spans 18 amino acids. The CDR3 DNA reads TGTGCCAGTAACAGTATCCCAGCCGCCGGGACAGGGTGCGACGAGCAGTACTTC. Translated: CASNSIPAAGTGCDEQYF.

This clone was found once. This chain links TRBV12-5 with TRBJ2-7; 8 bases agree with TRBD1. CDR3 length equals 20 residues. The V gene end was trimmed by 5 bases and the J gene end by 1 base; junction bases not matched to a gene: 22. CDR1 is LGHNT and CDR2 is FRNRAP in the germline V gene. The CDR3 protein is CASGPVGGGLSQGASYEQYF. The CDR3 DNA reads TGTGCTAGTGGTCCAGTAGGAGGGGGTCTGTCCCAGGGGGCTTCCTACGAGCAGTACTTC.

CDR3 DNA sequence: TGTGCCAGCAGTGAAATCCCCCCCGCTGACAGGGGGCATGGCTACACCTTC. Its translation is CASSEIPPADRGHGYTF. The chain combines TRBV6-1 with TRBJ1-2; 10 bases match TRBD1. Germline-derived CDR1 and CDR2 are MNHNS and SASEGT. J was trimmed by 6 bases and V by 2 bases; bases with no gene match: 12. The CDR3 loop spans 17 amino acids.

V gene TRBV7-9 combines with J gene TRBJ1-1; D gene uncertain. Between the trimmed V and J ends, which lost 2 bases and 6 bases, there was a span of 10 bases. This CDR3 comprises 13 residues. Germline V CDR1 and CDR2: SEHNR, FQNEAQ (reference sequence). DNA of the CDR3: TGTGCCAGCAGCTTACCGGGGAGCGCTGAAGCTTTCTTT. Amino acids: CASSLPGSAEAFF.

The chain combines TRBV19 with TRBJ1-2; tentative D call: TRBD1 (5 bases). Germline-derived CDR1 and CDR2 are LNHDA and SQIVND (reference sequence). V dropped 5 bases and J dropped 2 bases, with 12 bases sitting between them. The CDR3 contains 14 residues. The CDR3 spells CASSPPDKNYGYTF. CDR3 nucleotide sequence: TGTGCCAGTAGTCCCCCGGACAAGAACTATGGCTACACCTTC.

The rearrangement joins TRBV19 to TRBJ2-1, with 9 bases that match TRBD2. V was pared by 10 bases and J by 2 bases, with 6 bases of the junction left unmatched. Germline V gene sequence: CDR1 LNHDA, CDR2 SQIVND (reference sequence). There are 14 residues in the CDR3. The CDR3 here is CATSSGTTYNEQFF. CDR3 sequence (DNA): TGTGCCACTTCTAGCGGGACAACCTACAATGAGCAGTTCTTC.

The CDR3 bases are TGTGCCAGCAGACTAGCGGGAGGCCGGGACACCGGGGAGCTGTTTTTT. It codes for CASRLAGGRDTGELFF. The chain couples TRBV7-2 to TRBJ2-2; TRBD2 agrees at 12 bases. Germline V CDR1 and CDR2: SGHTA, FQGNSA. The CDR3 has 16 residues. V was clipped by 6 bases and J by 3 bases; unmatched bases: 5.

The V gene is TRBV5-6, the J gene TRBJ1-4; TRBD1 matches 9 bases. There are 17 residues in the CDR3. Germline V gene data show CDR1 as SGHDT and CDR2 as YYEEEE. V trimming: 3 bases; J trimming: 3 bases; junction bases outside the gene matches: 9. The CDR3 bases are TGTGCCAGCAGCTGGAACGGACAGGGGATGGCTAATGAAAAACTGTTTTTT. Encoded protein: CASSWNGQGMANEKLFF.

The genes are TRBV4-1 and TRBJ2-3; D ambiguous. Germline CDR1 reads MGHRA; CDR2 reads YSYEKL. V lost 5 bases, J lost 1 base, and 16 bases lay in between. The CDR3 has 16 amino acids. Here the CDR3 reads CASSEVHLVRTDTQYF. The CDR3 nucleotides read TGCGCCAGCAGCGAGGTCCACCTGGTACGCACAGATACGCAGTATTTT.

The chain combines TRBV14 with TRBJ1-2; no firm D call. Per germline, CDR1 SGHDN and CDR2 FVKESK. Trimming took off 1 base at V and 4 bases at J, with 10 bases between the two ends. CDR3 length: 14 residues. In DNA, the CDR3 is TGTGCCAGCAGCCAAGTTCCGGGTGCCTATGGCTACACCTTC. Protein product: CASSQVPGAYGYTF.

This clone was observed a handful of times. This chain's CDR3 is CSVWTGYGYTF. The CDR3 nucleotides read TGCAGCGTTTGGACAGGCTATGGCTACACCTTC. The chain has TRBV29-1 and TRBJ1-2, with TRBD1 matching 7 bases. Germline CDR1 SQVTM, CDR2 ANQGSEA. The CDR3 loop spans 11 amino acids. V dropped 5 bases and J dropped 4; count of bases not matched to a gene: 1.

This clone was picked up one time. This sequence joins TRBV5-5 and TRBJ2-7; no definite D call. Germline CDR1 SGHKS, CDR2 YYEKEE (reference sequence). This CDR3 region has 14 residues. V was clipped by 4 bases and J by 0 bases, with 11 bases between them. The CDR3 bases are TGTGCCAGCAGCCCACATATAAACTCCTACGAGCAGTACTTC. Translated: CASSPHINSYEQYF. Supplemented by reference TRBV5-5 and TRBJ2-7, the full variable domain reads DAGVTQSPTHLIKTRGQQVTLRCSPISGHKSVSWYQQVLGQGPQFIFQYYEKEERGRGNFPDRFSARQFPNYSSELNVNALLLGDSALYLCASSPHINSYEQYFGPGTRLTVT.

The CDR3 region is CASSQMTSGSAYTDTQYF. Here the CDR3 DNA reads TGCGCCAGCAGCCAAATGACTAGCGGAAGTGCTTACACAGATACGCAGTATTTT. The V call is TRBV4-1, the J call TRBJ2-3; 9 nucleotides line up with TRBD2. V lost 2 bases, J lost 2 bases, and 11 bases stayed unmatched. This CDR3 has 18 residues. Per germline, CDR1 MGHRA and CDR2 YSYEKL.

The rearrangement joins TRBV14 to TRBJ2-3; D perhaps matches TRBD2 (6 bases). In germline, CDR1 is SGHDN, CDR2 FVKESK. Trimming took 3 bases from V and 2 from J, leaving 18 bases between them. The CDR3 totals 17 residues. CDR3 sequence reads: CASSHMRLALPTDTQYF. CDR3 nucleotides: TGTGCCAGCAGCCACATGAGGCTAGCGCTGCCCACAGATACGCAGTATTTT.

CDR3 loop: CASSIDPGNSYEQYF. CDR3 DNA sequence: TGTGCCAGTAGTATAGATCCGGGGAACTCCTACGAGCAGTACTTC. V is TRBV19 and J is TRBJ2-5, with D perhaps matching TRBD2 (5 bases). Matching the DNA end better, TRBJ2-7 makes the J call doubtful. This CDR3 spans 15 amino acids. The germline gives CDR1 LNHDA, CDR2 SQIVND (reference sequence).

This clone was seen just once. The chain joins TRBV4-3 to TRBJ1-1, with TRBD1 identical over 8 bases. Germline lookup yields CDR1 LGHNA and CDR2 YSLEER. The junction had 4 bases not matched to a gene; V was cut back by 1 base and J by 0 bases. The CDR3 is 16 amino acids. The CDR3 coding sequence is TGCGCCAGCAGCCAAGGTCTGGACAGGGTGAACACTGAAGCTTTCTTT. Protein sequence: CASSQGLDRVNTEAFF.

The chain carries TRBV6-1 and TRBJ2-3; D is unclear. The germline CDR1 and CDR2 sequences are MNHNS and SASEGT. V lost 6 bases and J lost 6, with 10 bases in between. The CDR3 totals 12 residues. The CDR3 loop is CASRLLGDTQYF. CDR3 in DNA: TGTGCCAGCAGACTCCTCGGGGATACGCAGTATTTT.

V usage is TRBV9 and J usage is TRBJ2-7, with a tentative D call TRBD1 (6 bases). The CDR3 contains 12 residues. V was cut by 0 bases and J by 7 bases, with 8 bases left in between. Germline V gene data show CDR1 as SGDLS and CDR2 as YYNGEE. CDR3 in amino acids: CASSVVRGEQYF. CDR3 sequence (DNA): TGTGCCAGCAGCGTAGTCAGGGGAGAGCAGTACTTC.

The J gene is TRBJ1-4, the V gene TRBV4-1; 7 bases agree with TRBD1. The length of the CDR3 is 14 residues. From germline, CDR1 is MGHRA and CDR2 YSYEKL. V gave up 5 bases and J gave up 8 bases; unmatched junction bases: 8. CDR3 sequence (DNA): TGCGCCAGCAGCACGCGGGACAGCGGGGAAAAACTGTTTTTT. Encoded protein: CASSTRDSGEKLFF.

The chain has TRBV19 and TRBJ2-7, with a weak D call TRBD2 (5 bases). Per germline, CDR1 LNHDA and CDR2 SQIVND (reference sequence). CDR3 length equals 12 residues. V dropped 7 bases and J dropped 3 bases, with 10 bases sitting between them. The CDR3 DNA is TGTGCCAGTAATGAGGACTTCTACGAGCAGTACTTC. Its translation is CASNEDFYEQYF.

This chain connects TRBV28 to TRBJ1-5; 8 bases map to TRBD1. This CDR3 has 14 amino acids. From germline, CDR1 is MDHEN and CDR2 SYDVKM. V shed 6 bases, J shed 4 bases, and the junction held 5 bases outside the gene matches. The CDR3 is CASRLGQGNQPQHF. The CDR3 coding sequence is TGTGCCAGCAGACTAGGACAGGGAAATCAGCCCCAGCATTTT.

The rearrangement uses TRBV5-8 and TRBJ1-2; TRBD1 aligns across 9 bases. Germline CDR1 SGHTS, CDR2 YDEGEE. The length of the CDR3 is 15 residues. Losses at the gene ends were 0 bases for V and 6 bases for J; bases not matched to a gene: 6. The CDR3 sequence is CASSLAGTGLDGYTF. Here the CDR3 DNA reads TGTGCCAGCAGCTTGGCCGGGACAGGGCTCGATGGCTACACCTTC. Using reference TRBV5-8 and TRBJ1-2 for the parts outside the CDR3, the full variable domain is EAGVTQSPTHLIKTRGQQATLRCSPISGHTSVYWYQQALGLGLQFLLWYDEGEERNRGNFPPRFSGRQFPNYSSELNVNALELEDSALYLCASSLAGTGLDGYTFGSGTRLTVV.

The chain is built from TRBV28 and TRBJ1-5; D ambiguous. The CDR3 runs to 13 residues. CDR1 is MDHEN, CDR2 SYDVKM, per germline. The V gene lost 8 bases and the J gene lost 0 bases, with 8 bases spanning the gap. This CDR3 reads CASRLDSNQPQHF. CDR3 in DNA: TGTGCCAGCCGACTAGATAGCAATCAGCCCCAGCATTTT.